This TCR beta chain comes out of a study of T cells in Graves' hyperthyroidism and ophthalmopathy. On the study more broadly: Blood was drawn when the patient was first diagnosed and still untreated.

It was 8 to 10 ml of fresh peripheral blood that supplied the PBMCs. The CDR3 has 12 amino acids. The V gene lost 2 bases and the J gene lost 3 bases, with 5 bases spanning the gap. Germline V gene sequence: CDR1 MNHEY, CDR2 SVGAGI. The CDR3 regions of TCR beta were amplified from RNA transcripts. The HTBI primer set was used in a first-round RT-PCR of the TCR CDR3. From the multiplex PCR reads, TCRdb called clonotypes with MiXCR, one entry per CDR3 protein. Altogether a few hundred thousand distinct CDR3 sequences are present, less than 25% being singletons, with the ten largest covering around 50%. The TCR sequence derives from a woman in her 70s with Graves' ophthalmopathy. This chain uses TRBV6-5 with TRBJ2-7; no clear D. The specimen sequenced was blood. Here the CDR3 DNA reads TGTGCCAGCAGTTACCAGGACTACGAGCAGTACTTC. Protein: CASSYQDYEQYF.